The 20 T cell receptor beta chains presented below share a single source sample, sequenced in a study of T cell repertoires in cytomegalovirus infection (dated by TCRdb to between 2018 and 2021). What this sample's treatment or condition label stands for: in vitro stimulation with specific CMV peptide epitopes to enrich CMV-specific T cells. Reads for this sample came from an Illumina HiSeq 1500. Starting from the raw public reads, TCRdb applied fastp trimming at Q25, assembled clones with MiXCR and retained in-frame beta chains. Entries are consolidated by CDR3 protein sequence, retaining the most common genes and DNA. The sample yields around 800,000 distinct CDR3 sequences; 30% to 35% were counted once. Around 12% of the sample comes from the top ten. These receptors lack a known antigen. The source material was cultured CD8+ T cells from PBMCs, sampled from culture after CMV antigen stimulation. The receptors here all came from a human donor in good health (CMV status not recorded). Some clones in this sample may be carry-over from other donors' samples.

This clonotype was seen ten or more times. V and J are TRBV7-2 and TRBJ1-1; no clear D gene. V dropped 3 bases and J dropped 0 bases, with 8 bases sitting between them. Germline V gene lookup returns CDR1 SGHTA and CDR2 FQGNSA. The length of the CDR3 is 14 residues. The CDR3 bases are TGTGCCAGCAGCTTTAAGACGTTGAACACTGAAGCTTTCTTT. As protein: CASSFKTLNTEAFF.

About this clonotype: One end of the junction does not line up with germline, which may come from a read error. The gene calls are TRBV7-6 and TRBJ2-5; D call uncertain. This CDR3 has 14 residues. Germline CDR1 and CDR2: SGHVS and FNYEAQ. The CDR3 sequence: CVSSLRPFKETQYF. The CDR3 region has the DNA TGTGTCAGCAGCTTAAGACCGTTTAAAGAGACCCAGTACTTC.

The CDR3 DNA reads as TGTGCCAGCAGCTTAGCTACTACCGGGGAGCTGTTTTTT. This encodes CASSLATTGELFF. The chain is built from TRBV7-6 and TRBJ2-2; D not certain. Germline loops: CDR1 SGHVS, CDR2 FNYEAQ. The ends were cut back, 0 bases at V and 5 bases at J, with 4 bases in the middle. The CDR3 has 13 residues.

The rearrangement uses TRBV11-2 and TRBJ2-7, with a possible D match to TRBD2 (5 bases). Germline V gene sequence: CDR1 SGHAT, CDR2 FQNNGV. The CDR3 is made up of 12 amino acids. The CDR3 bases are TGTGTCAGCAGCTTAGGAGGTTACGAGCAGTACGTC. Residues: CVSSLGGYEQYV.

This clonotype showed up many times. V gene TRBV7-6 combines with J gene TRBJ1-1; tentatively, D is TRBD1 (5 bases). Deletions cut 2 bases from V and 0 bases from J, with 13 bases between. Germline assignment: CDR1 SGHVS and CDR2 FNYEAQ. The CDR3 loop spans 16 amino acids. CDR3 region: CASSLSTGLMNTEAFF. CDR3 DNA: TGTGCCAGCAGCTTAAGTACGGGACTGATGAACACTGAAGCTTTCTTT.

The chain uses TRBV6-8 and TRBJ2-1, with 10 bases matching TRBD2. Losses at the gene ends were 4 bases for V and 9 bases for J; bases not matched to a gene: 9. Germline CDR1 is MNHGY and CDR2 is SAAAGT. This CDR3 comprises 15 residues. The CDR3 spells CASSFYASGGGEQFF. In DNA, the CDR3 is TGTGCCAGCAGTTTCTACGCGAGCGGGGGGGGTGAGCAGTTCTTC.

The V and J genes are TRBV20-1 and TRBJ1-3; a possible D gene is TRBD1 (5 bases). This CDR3 is 15 amino acids long. V lost 3 bases and J lost 0, with 12 bases in between. In germline, CDR1 is DFQATT, CDR2 SNEGSKA (reference sequence). CDR3 bases: TGCAGTGCTAGGGGGACGACAGACTCTGGAAACACCATATATTTT. It is translated as CSARGTTDSGNTIYF.

The rearrangement joins TRBV7-6 to TRBJ2-5; D ambiguous. The CDR3 sequence is 14 residues long. Germline values: CDR1 SGHVS, CDR2 FNYEAQ. With 7 bases removed from V and 2 bases from J, the gap between germline ends came to 14 bases. The CDR3 loop is CASTHEHSQETQYF. Here the CDR3 DNA reads TGTGCCAGCACTCACGAGCACAGTCAAGAGACCCAGTACTTC.

J is TRBJ2-3 and V is TRBV19; tentatively, D is TRBD2 (6 bases). V was shortened by 5 bases and J by 2 bases, with 20 bases between the two germline ends. Germline values: CDR1 LNHDA, CDR2 SQIVND (reference sequence). The CDR3 spans 17 residues. The CDR3 DNA sequence: TGTGCCAGTAGTCCACCCGGGACTCAATTTGTCACAGATACGCAGTATTTT. Translation: CASSPPGTQFVTDTQYF.

V usage is TRBV13 and J usage is TRBJ1-1; a weak D match, TRBD1 (6 bases). The CDR3 sequence is 13 residues long. Germline V CDR1 and CDR2: PRHDT, FYEKMQ (reference sequence). Trimming cost V 7 bases and J 5 bases, with 14 bases left between them. CDR3 sequence (DNA): TGTGCCAGCACCTCGTGGGGGCGAACTGAAGCTTTCTTT. It specifies CASTSWGRTEAFF.

Many counts were recorded for this clonotype. J is TRBJ2-7 and V is TRBV7-2; D not certain. CDR3 length equals 14 residues. The V end lost 1 base, the J end lost 1 base, and 8 bases lay between the germline ends. CDR1 SGHTA and CDR2 FQGNSA come from the germline V gene. Written as DNA, the CDR3 is TGTGCCAGCAGCTTAGATGGCTTTTCCTACGAGCAGTACGTC. Translated: CASSLDGFSYEQYV.

This clonotype has more than one count but fewer than ten. This sequence joins TRBV19 and TRBJ2-1; TRBD2 agrees at 8 bases. The V segment lost 1 base and the J segment 0 bases; nucleotides outside the gene matches: 2. The CDR3 is 16 residues long. In germline, CDR1 is LNHDA, CDR2 SQIVND (reference sequence). For the CDR3, the DNA is TGTGCCAGTAGTATAGGGGCGGGGGGCTCCTACAATGAGCAGTTCTTC. It is translated as CASSIGAGGSYNEQFF. Full variable domain (rest looked up from reference TRBV19 and TRBJ2-1): DGGITQSPKYLFRKEGQNVTLSCEQNLNHDAMYWYRQDPGQGLRLIYYSQIVNDFQKGDIAEGYSVSREKKESFPLTVTSAQKNPTAFYLCASSIGAGGSYNEQFFGPGTRLTVL.

This clonotype was detected only a few times. The chain couples TRBV27 to TRBJ2-7; 10 bases are a match to TRBD2. The germline CDR1 and CDR2 sequences are MNHEY and SMNVEV (reference sequence). The CDR3 loop spans 16 amino acids. V was clipped by 0 bases and J by 4 bases; unmatched bases: 6. As DNA, the CDR3 is TGTGCCAGCAGTTTATCCGGGACTAGCGTAACTTACGAGCAGTACTTC. Translation gives CASSLSGTSVTYEQYF.

This clonotype occurred a few times. The chain carries TRBV11-2 and TRBJ1-2; TRBD1 matches 8 bases. Germline V lookup: CDR1 SGHAT, CDR2 FQNNGV. The J segment lost 7 bases and the V segment lost 5 bases, leaving 9 bases of the junction unmatched. This CDR3 comprises 14 residues. CDR3 sequence: CASSPRQGFGGYTF. The CDR3 DNA sequence: TGTGCCAGCAGCCCCCGACAGGGGTTCGGTGGCTACACCTTC.

The rearrangement links TRBV15 to TRBJ1-4, with a weak D call TRBD1 (6 bases). V was cut by 5 bases and J by 8 bases, with 15 bases left in between. Germline V gene data show CDR1 as LNHNV and CDR2 as YYDKDF (reference sequence). CDR3 length equals 14 residues. For the CDR3, the DNA is TGTGCCACCAGCGTCGTCCTTCAGGGGGAAAAACTGTTTTTT. Its protein is CATSVVLQGEKLFF.

The table lists this clonotype with a count of one. The chain links TRBV24-1 to TRBJ1-2, with 10 positions matching TRBD1. Germline V gene data show CDR1 as KGHDR and CDR2 as SFDVKD. J was trimmed by 5 bases and V by 7 bases; bases with no gene match: 12. The CDR3 runs to 16 residues. CDR3 nucleotide sequence: TGTGCCACCAGCGACCCCGACAGGGGGCTGGAGTATGGCTACACCTTC. Translation: CATSDPDRGLEYGYTF.

This clonotype was recorded only once. The rearrangement joins TRBV27 to TRBJ1-2, with 7 bases fitting TRBD1. CDR1 and CDR2 from the germline V gene are MNHEY and SMNVEV (reference sequence). This CDR3 comprises 14 residues. The trim removed 6 bases at V and 3 bases at J, leaving 7 bases unmatched. The CDR3 sequence: CASRAGGFYYGYTF. The CDR3 DNA reads TGTGCCAGCAGAGCAGGGGGATTCTACTATGGCTACACCTTC.

About this clonotype itself: The junction departs from germline at one end; a sequencing error may be responsible. The chain employs TRBV5-4 and TRBJ1-3; D remains unclear. Per germline, CDR1 SGHNT and CDR2 YYREEE (reference sequence). The CDR3 totals 13 residues. This CDR3 is CASSSPRHPVADF. The CDR3 DNA is TGTGCCAGCAGCTCCCCGAGACACCCCGTCGCGGATTTT.

The rearrangement links TRBV28 to TRBJ1-3; weak D call: TRBD1 (5 bases). Trimming left V 5 bases short and J 2 bases short, with 16 bases between. CDR3 length: 16 amino acids. Per germline, CDR1 MDHEN and CDR2 SYDVKM. The CDR3 is CASSLRAVVPGNTIYF. As DNA, the CDR3 is TGTGCCAGCAGTCTCAGGGCAGTGGTCCCTGGAAACACCATATATTTT.

This clonotype was seen many times. The V gene is TRBV7-8, the J gene TRBJ2-2, with 11 positions matching TRBD2. This CDR3 is 16 amino acids long. Germline values: CDR1 SGHVS, CDR2 FQNEAQ. The V and J ends lost 8 bases and 0 bases, in that order; junction bases with no gene match: 5. CDR3 in amino acids: CASGTSGTPNTGELFF. The DNA of the CDR3 is TGTGCCAGCGGGACTAGCGGAACCCCGAACACCGGGGAGCTGTTTTTT.